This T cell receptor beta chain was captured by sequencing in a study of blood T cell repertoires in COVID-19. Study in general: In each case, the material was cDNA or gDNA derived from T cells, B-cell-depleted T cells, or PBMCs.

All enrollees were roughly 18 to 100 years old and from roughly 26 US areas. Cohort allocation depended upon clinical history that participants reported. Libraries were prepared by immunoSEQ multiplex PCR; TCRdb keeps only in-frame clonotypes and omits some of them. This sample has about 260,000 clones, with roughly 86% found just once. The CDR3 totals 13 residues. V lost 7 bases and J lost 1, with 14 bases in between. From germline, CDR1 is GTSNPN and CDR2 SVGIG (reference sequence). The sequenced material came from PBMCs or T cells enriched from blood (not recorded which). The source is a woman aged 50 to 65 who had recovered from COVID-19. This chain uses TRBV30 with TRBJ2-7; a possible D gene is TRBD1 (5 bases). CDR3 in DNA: TGTGCCTCGAAAGAGACAGCGTCCTACGAGCAGTACTTC. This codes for CASKETASYEQYF.